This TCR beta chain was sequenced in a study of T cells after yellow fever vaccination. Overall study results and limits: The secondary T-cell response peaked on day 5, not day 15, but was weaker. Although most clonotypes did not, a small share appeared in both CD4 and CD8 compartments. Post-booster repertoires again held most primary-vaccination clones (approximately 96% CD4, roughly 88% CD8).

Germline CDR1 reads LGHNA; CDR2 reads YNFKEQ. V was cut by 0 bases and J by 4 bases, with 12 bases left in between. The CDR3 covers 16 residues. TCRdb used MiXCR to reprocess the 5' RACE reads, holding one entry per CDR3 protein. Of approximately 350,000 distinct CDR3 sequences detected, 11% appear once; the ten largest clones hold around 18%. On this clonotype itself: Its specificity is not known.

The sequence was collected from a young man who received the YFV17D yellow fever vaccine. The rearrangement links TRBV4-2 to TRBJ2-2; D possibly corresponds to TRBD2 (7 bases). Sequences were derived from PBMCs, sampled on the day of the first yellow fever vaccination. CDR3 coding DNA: TGTGCCAGCAGCCAAGAGCGGGGGCCGGTCACCGGGGAGCTGTTTTTT. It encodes CASSQERGPVTGELFF.